This T cell receptor beta chain was sequenced for a study of T-cell reconstitution after alpha-beta-depleted transplantation in children. Preparing the TCRbeta library involved the use of unique molecular identifiers. Using its own MiXCR run on the PCR reads, TCRdb lists one record per CDR3 protein. The sample lists approximately 89,000 distinct CDR3 sequences, around a sixth seen once, with roughly a fifth in the top ten. The germline V gene encodes CDR1 SGHRS and CDR2 YFSETQ. This CDR3 spans 15 amino acids. J lost 5 bases, V lost 4 bases, and 6 bases had no gene match. The receptor's source is a male patient aged 2 to 10 who had a stem cell transplant for acute lymphoblastic leukemia, so the T cells may come from the graft donor. This chain connects TRBV5-1 to TRBJ2-2; 9 bases fit TRBD1. Sequences were derived from PBMCs, mostly from graft donor cells, sampled 180 days after TCRalphabeta/CD19-depleted stem cell transplant. The CDR3: CASSRTGVETGELFF. The DNA for the CDR3 is TGCGCCAGCAGCAGGACAGGGGTGGAGACCGGGGAGCTGTTTTTT.